In its sample, the clone carrying this T cell receptor beta chain was seen a few times. The antigen is unknown. These data originate in a study of blood T cells in healthy people across ages. Study-level findings and limits: Older individuals had lower TCR beta diversity per million T cells (the decline was roughly linear). Both naive CD4+ cell counts and diversity were greater in long-lived donors than in aged donors.

At least 7 million PBMCs were isolated per sample. The use of a sample-barcoded 5' primer and a J-beta primer mix characterized a second PCR of about 7 to 12 cycles. In TCRdb, the 5' RACE reads were re-called with MiXCR into one record per CDR3 protein. In the table there are about 1 million distinct CDR3 sequences, 35% to 55% of which are singletons. Per the germline V gene, CDR1 is SQVTM and CDR2 is ANQGSEA. The CDR3 covers 12 residues. V shed 8 bases, J shed 5 bases, and the junction held 7 bases outside the gene matches. The gene calls are TRBV29-1 and TRBJ2-5; 8 nucleotides align to TRBD1. The sample consisted of blood. The TCR comes from a woman aged 60-75 years in good health. This CDR3 reads CSTDRGGETQYF. The CDR3 DNA sequence: TGCAGCACCGACAGGGGTGGTGAGACCCAGTACTTC.